Listed below are T cell receptor beta chains from one sample, sequenced in a study of shared clonotypes between healthy human individuals. Profiling relied on immunoSEQ multiplex PCR, and the TCRdb table lists in-frame clones only, not all of them. The repertoire holds around 2,000,000 clones, about 95% seen once, with around 1.1% in the top ten. Source material: naive CD8+ T cells sorted from blood. These receptors were taken from a man between 18 and 29 years old in good health. Each CDR3 is given with its conserved first and last residue. Each record gives: J gene, V gene, CDR3 protein.

>TRBJ2-2|TRBV7-2
CASSALAGVAGELFF
>TRBJ1-3|TRBV13
CASSATTGATSAGNTIYF
>TRBJ2-1|TRBV6-1
CASSELAGGPVRYNEQFF
>TRBJ1-2|TRBV27
CASRRAGTGEGYTF
>TRBJ2-7|TRBV7-2
CASSWGRERSYEQYF
>TRBJ2-7|TRBV7-8
CASSLRAGLGEQYF
>TRBJ2-3|TRBV4-3
CASSQADRNTDTQYF
>TRBJ1-2|TRBV4-3
CASSQDPRQGAPLYGYTF
>TRBJ1-1|TRBV2
CASRDRVNTEAFF
>TRBJ2-2|TRBV13
CASSLTELNTGELFF
>TRBJ2-1|TRBV4-3
CASSLLAGDYNEQFF
>TRBJ2-2|TRBV4-3
CASSQMGLAAYTGELFF
>TRBJ2-7|TRBV9
CASSVGLSSYEQYF
>TRBJ2-7|TRBV7-3
CASSLAGGNYEQYF
>TRBJ2-1|TRBV2
CASMGGSNEQFF
>TRBJ2-1|TRBV5-4
CASSLVQGVVVF
>TRBJ1-3|TRBV19
CASSILDSPGNTIYF
>TRBJ1-1|TRBV5-1
CASSWDGTPEAFF
>TRBJ2-2|TRBV19
CASSIGPVNTGELFF
>TRBJ2-7|TRBV10-3
CAISESGERAYEQYF
>TRBJ1-1|TRBV27
CASSLSENTEAFF
>TRBJ2-4|TRBV2
CASSGTDKNIQYF
>TRBJ2-3|TRBV9
CASSVAGTGGGGADTQYF
>TRBJ2-2|TRBV6-5
CASSYSSGFTGELFF
>TRBJ2-7|TRBV5-4
CASSFSGGRYEQYF
>TRBJ2-7|TRBV7-9
CASSLGTGRSEQYF
>TRBJ2-7|TRBV4-1
CASSYDRVYEQYF